Included here is one TCR beta chain sequence, with context. The antigen remains unidentified. The PCR was carried out with 60 Vbeta primers and 13 Jbeta primers. Libraries were prepared by immunoSEQ multiplex PCR; TCRdb keeps only in-frame clonotypes and omits some of them. The profile shows 120,000 to 150,000 clones, roughly 80% of them singletons. This entry comes from a study of cytomegalovirus exposure and HLA in healthy donors. Study summary: Early release data held 85 million or so unique TCRs from HLA-typed donors. The study placed 80% to 90% of its 398 genotyped donors in the Caucasian-associated ancestry cluster.

Findings of the study overall: It was reportedly the case that the classifier diagnosed cytomegalovirus status with high specificity and sensitivity. Previously analyzed data showed that most TCR beta V segments were productive at a frequency of about 87% or about 30%.

The germline CDR1 and CDR2 sequences are MNHEY and SMNVEV (reference sequence). The CDR3 has 13 residues. V lost 5 bases, J lost 4 bases, and 11 bases lay in between. The clonotype was recovered from a woman aged 40 to 50 in good health and CMV-seropositive. The chain recombines TRBV27 with TRBJ1-1; D gene ambiguous. The sequencing input was PBMCs. CDR3 nucleotide sequence: TGTGCCAGCAGTGAAAGAAGGAGCACTGAAGCTTTCTTT. Amino acids: CASSERRSTEAFF.